This T cell receptor beta chain was identified during a study of regulatory T cells in long-lasting Graves disease (dated by TCRdb to the early 2020s). General notes on the study: To count as having persistent Graves' disease, a patient had to have received antithyroid drug treatment for over 5 years with TSH receptor autoantibodies remaining persistently positive. Patients with persistent Graves' disease were compared with patients with newly diagnosed Graves' disease using TCR sequencing and RNA sequencing of peripheral blood. The study was registered as a clinical trial and conducted in China. A total of approximately 35 samples underwent TCR sequencing: about 13 from persistent and around 20 from newly diagnosed Graves' disease patients. On average, persistent Graves' disease patients in the clinical cohort had been on antithyroid drugs for about 9.7 years. General study outcomes and caveats: Peripheral blood alone was examined, since thyroid tissue, which constituted the primary lesion, could not be accessed. Preferential use of TRBV28, TRBJ1-2 and TRBJ2-5 was observed in persistent disease, whereas TRBV20-1 and TRBJ2-1 were favored in newly diagnosed disease. Sequencing and analysis were restricted to the TCR beta chain. The authors acknowledged the small sample size as a limitation that may reduce accuracy. Persistent Graves' disease patients showed lower TCR Shannon entropy and fewer highly expanded clones than newly diagnosed patients, suggesting clonal expansion. Persistent patients shared more public clonotypes among themselves (around 2,700) than newly diagnosed patients did (over 950).

Its CDR3 holds 13 amino acids, cysteine through phenylalanine. Only CDR3 DNA remains: 39 bases, in frame from the first base. The junction shows trimming of 4 bases on V and 1 base on J, and the gene matches do not reach 3 bases of it. CDR1 and CDR2, looked up from the germline V gene (reference sequence), are GTSNPN and SVGIG. Read against the paper, the sample's time point label means: persistent/refractory GD, antithyroid drugs over 5 years with positive TRAb. For both TCR sequencing and RNA sequencing, RNA was extracted from PBMCs using TRIzol. Graves' disease was diagnosed according to American Thyroid Association guidelines. Recruitment of patients was carried out at an endocrinology department in Xi'an, China. Each patient gave 7 to 9.5 milliliters of peripheral blood, collected in an EDTA anticoagulant tube. Ficoll Paque Plus density gradient separation was used to isolate PBMCs, and no further T cell sorting was done. An Agilent 2100 Bioanalyzer and agarose gel were used to check RNA quality, and a NanoDrop 2000 was used to measure RNA concentration.

Libraries were constructed by multiplex PCR. Sequencing instrument: Illumina HiSeq 4000. To build TCR beta libraries, CDR3 regions were amplified by Arm-PCR using iRepertoire HTBI primers. PCR products were gel purified before sequencing. The published analysis was carried out like this. Gene usage analysis of CDR3 amino acid clonotypes relied on the 55 to 80 TRBV and around 13 TRBJ segments identified across samples. Filtered high-quality paired reads were merged into contigs using COPE and FqMerger. BLAST was used to align contigs to IMGT TRBV, TRBD and TRBJ reference genes, and CDR3 was defined according to IMGT. Highly expanded clones were defined as clonotypes with a frequency above 0.1%. Repertoire diversity was measured by Shannon entropy, and V-J evenness by the Gini coefficient. Public clonotypes were defined as clonotypes shared by more than one individual. The public reads were run again by TCRdb, first through fastp at Q25 and then through MiXCR, and only productive beta chains were kept. Each entry merges the rows of one CDR3 protein and shows their most common DNA and genes. For this entry, the V and J calls and clone size follow TCRdb and not the study's own pipeline. In all, the sample holds approximately 500,000 distinct CDR3 sequences, and about 22% of those were seen once. Around 7% of the sample lies in the top ten.

Of note for this clonotype: Its antigen is currently not known. Per-nucleotide qualities are absent, and no much larger clonotype sits a single base away.

Sequencing used peripheral blood mononuclear cells (PBMCs), obtained when the disease was refractory, from a patient treated with antithyroid drugs. The chain joins TRBV30 to TRBJ1-1; 7 central nucleotides agree with TRBD1. The clonotype originates from a female donor with Graves disease. The DNA sequence is given as TGTGCCTGGACCAGGACAGGGAACACTGAAGCTTTCTTT. This encodes CAWTRTGNTEAFF.